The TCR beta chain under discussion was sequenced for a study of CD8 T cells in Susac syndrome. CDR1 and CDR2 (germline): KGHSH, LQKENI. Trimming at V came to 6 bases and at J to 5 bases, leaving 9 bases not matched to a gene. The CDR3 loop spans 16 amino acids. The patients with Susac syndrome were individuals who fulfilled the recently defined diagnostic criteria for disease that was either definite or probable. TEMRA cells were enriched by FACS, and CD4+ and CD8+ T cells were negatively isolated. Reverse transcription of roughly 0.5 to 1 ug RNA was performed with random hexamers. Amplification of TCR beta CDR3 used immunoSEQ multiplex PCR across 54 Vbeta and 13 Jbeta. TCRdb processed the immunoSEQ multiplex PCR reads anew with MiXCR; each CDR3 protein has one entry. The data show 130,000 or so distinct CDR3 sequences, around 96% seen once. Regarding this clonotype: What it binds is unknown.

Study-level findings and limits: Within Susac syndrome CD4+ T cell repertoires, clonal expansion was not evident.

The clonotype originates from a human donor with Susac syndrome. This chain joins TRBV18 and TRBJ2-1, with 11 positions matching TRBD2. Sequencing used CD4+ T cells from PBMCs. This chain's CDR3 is CASSPLAGGPDNEQFF. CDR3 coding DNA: TGTGCCAGCTCGCCCTTAGCGGGAGGGCCGGACAATGAGCAGTTCTTC.